This T cell receptor (beta chain) stems from a study of human CD4 T cells and Enterobacteriaceae. The memory gate held CD4+ cells that were not CD45RA+CCR7+CD95- naive cells, over 95% pure. Sorted cells lacked CD8+, CD14+, CD16+, CD56+, CD19+ and CD25-bright cells. As concerns this clone: Antigen: not known.

Germline V gene sequence: CDR1 SEHNR, CDR2 FQNEAQ (reference sequence). Trimming stripped 6 bases from V and 2 bases from J, with 11 bases between. The CDR3 length is 15 residues. Ex vivo total memory CD4+ samples were deeply sequenced, detecting one cell in 200,000. Measured with immunoSEQ multiplex PCR; TCRdb has only the in-frame clones, and not every one. The sample includes 25,000 to 30,000 clones, approximately 82% of them seen just once. Study findings and constraints: Ex vivo clonotype reactivity was inferred only by sequence matching. Specific clonotypes appeared less expanded ex vivo than cross-reactive ones.

The gene calls are TRBV7-9 and TRBJ2-6; D uncertain. The sample was memory CD4+ T cells from blood. This TCR came from a human donor in good health. The CDR3, as DNA: TGTGCCAGCAGTCATGCGCTCGCTGGGGCCAACGTCCTGACTTTC. Translated, it gives CASSHALAGANVLTF.